Listed below are T cell receptor beta chains from one sample, sequenced in a study of PD-1 blockade in classical Hodgkin lymphoma. Profiling relied on immunoSEQ multiplex PCR, and the TCRdb table lists in-frame clones only, not all of them. The sample consists of 18,000 or so clones, 70% of them appearing once. This specimen consisted of CD4+ T cells from blood, obtained before the fourth cycle of nivolumab. Receptor source: a human donor with classical Hodgkin lymphoma. Each CDR3 is given with its conserved first and last residue. D genes are given only for firm matches. Clone size, where shown, is once, few, many, or a class for clones that have expanded.

V	D	size	J	DNA	CDR3
TRBV7-9	NA	once	TRBJ2-3	TGTGCCAGCAGCATCAGGGGAGATACGCAGTATTTT	CASSIRGDTQYF
TRBV28	NA	once	TRBJ1-1	TGTGCCAGCAGTTCGCAGGTGAACACTGAAGCTTTCTTT	CASSSQVNTEAFF
TRBV19	NA	few	TRBJ1-6	TGTGCCAGTAGTTTCCGGGAATCACCCCTCCACTTT	CASSFRESPLHF
TRBV11-3	NA	NA	TRBJ1-1	TGTGCCAGCAGCTTAGGAGGGGGTACGAACACTGAAGCTTTCTTT	CASSLGGGTNTEAFF
TRBV6-6	NA	NA	TRBJ1-1	TGTGCCAGCAGCCCACCGATGAACACTGAAGCTTTCTTT	CASSPPMNTEAFF
TRBV18	NA	NA	TRBJ1-5	TGTGCCAGCTCATCTCGACCGAATAGCAATCAGCCCCAGCATTTT	CASSSRPNSNQPQHF
TRBV6-1	TRBD1	few	TRBJ1-1	TGTGCCAGCGCTACCGGACAGGGGGGAACTGAAGCTTTCTTT	CASATGQGGTEAFF
TRBV7-9	NA	NA	TRBJ2-3	TGTGCCAGCACTTTTCTAGCAGTTTCTCTCACAGATACGCAGTATTTT	CASTFLAVSLTDTQYF
TRBV12-5	NA	NA	TRBJ2-3	TGTGCTAGTGGTTTGTTGCCGGGGAGAGATACGCAGTATTTT	CASGLLPGRDTQYF
TRBV7-9	NA	NA	TRBJ1-1	TGTGCCAGCAGCTTAAGTCGACCGAACACTGAAGCTTTCTTT	CASSLSRPNTEAFF
TRBV10-3	NA	few	TRBJ2-5	TGTGCCATCAGTGGGGGGCCCCAAGAGACCCAGTACTTC	CAISGGPQETQYF
TRBV2	NA	few	TRBJ1-1	TGTGCCAGCAGTCCGGCCCGGGGCACTGAAGCTTTCTTT	CASSPARGTEAFF